This section outlines one TCR beta chain sequence together with its context. Its antigen is still unknown. No much larger clone exists at a distance of one base, and base qualities are not known. The library was produced with multiplex PCR. Instrument used: Illumina HiSeq 4000. TCR beta libraries were built with iRepertoire HTBI primers and Arm-PCR amplification of CDR3 regions. Before sequencing, the PCR products underwent gel purification. The authors processed their data as follows. Across samples, around 62 TRBV and 13 to 15 TRBJ segments were identified and used for gene usage analysis of CDR3 amino acid clonotypes. COPE and FqMerger were used to merge the filtered high-quality paired reads into contigs. Contigs were aligned with BLAST to IMGT TRBV, TRBD and TRBJ reference genes, and CDR3 was defined per IMGT. Clonotypes above 0.1% frequency were classified as highly expanded clones. Repertoire diversity was measured by Shannon entropy, and V-J evenness by the Gini coefficient. A clonotype found in more than one individual was treated as public. TCRdb took the public reads, trimmed them with fastp at Q25, ran MiXCR for clone calling and kept in-frame beta chains. Rows merge per CDR3 protein into single entries with the most common DNA and genes. These V and J calls derive from TCRdb rather than the authors' analysis. For this sample the table gives a few hundred thousand distinct CDR3 sequences, of which under 25% were detected only once. The ten largest clones add up to more than 55% of the sample.

These data are taken from a study of regulatory T cells in long-lasting Graves disease (dated by TCRdb to 2020 to 2022). A note on the overall study: Persistent Graves' disease was defined as persistently positive TSH receptor autoantibodies together with antithyroid drug treatment for over 5 years. Peripheral blood TCR sequencing and RNA sequencing compared persistent Graves' disease patients with newly diagnosed Graves' disease patients. The study was conducted in China and was registered as a clinical trial. A total of around 35 samples underwent TCR sequencing: around 13 from persistent and about 20 from newly diagnosed Graves' disease patients. In the clinical cohort, patients with persistent Graves' disease had used antithyroid drugs for an average of about 10.3 years. What the authors observed across the whole study: Preferential use of TRBV28, TRBJ1-2 and TRBJ2-5 was observed in persistent disease, whereas TRBV20-1 and TRBJ2-1 were favored in newly diagnosed disease. Only peripheral blood was studied, because thyroid tissue, the primary lesion, was inaccessible. Compared with newly diagnosed patients, persistent Graves' disease patients had lower TCR Shannon entropy and fewer highly expanded clones, which suggests clonal expansion. Sequencing and analysis were limited to the TCR beta chain. The small sample size was acknowledged by the authors as a limitation that may reduce accuracy. Persistent patients shared more public clonotypes among themselves (2,741) than newly diagnosed patients did (approximately 870).

Inclusive of the bounding cysteine and phenylalanine, the CDR3 is 15 residues long. Of the read, only the CDR3 DNA is kept; its 45 bases are in frame from base 1. The V end loses 2 bases and the J end loses 4 bases, and a stretch of 14 bases separates them. Per the germline V gene, SGHTA is the CDR1 and FQGNSA is the CDR2. In light of the paper, this sample's time point label describes: persistent/refractory GD, antithyroid drugs over 5 years with positive TRAb. RNA was extracted from PBMCs in TRIzol for both TCR sequencing and RNA sequencing. The diagnosis of Graves' disease followed American Thyroid Association guidelines. The patients came from an endocrinology department in Xi'an, China. From each patient, about 8.9 milliliters of peripheral blood was collected into an EDTA anticoagulant tube. Ficoll Paque Plus density gradient separation was used to isolate PBMCs, and no further T cell sorting was done. An Agilent 2100 Bioanalyzer and agarose gel were used to check RNA quality, and a NanoDrop 2000 was used to measure RNA concentration.

Material: peripheral blood mononuclear cells (PBMCs), obtained when the disease was refractory, from a patient treated with antithyroid drugs. This sequence was found in a female donor with Graves disease. The chain was built from TRBV7-2 and TRBJ1-2; there is no confident call for the D gene. The bases read TGTGCCAGCAGCTTAAGCATGGGGATGGGCTATGGCTACACCTTC. Its amino acids are CASSLSMGMGYGYTF.